Listed below are T cell receptor beta chains from one sample, sequenced in a study of OX40 agonist ivuxolimab in advanced cancers. Repertoires were generated with immunoSEQ multiplex PCR, while TCRdb's copy carries only in-frame clones and drops some. The sample comprises approximately 80,000 clones, about 88% of which are singletons, and around 0.19% rests with the top ten. This material consisted of CD4+ or CD8+ T cells sorted from blood, taken in a trial of the OX40 agonist ivuxolimab. These receptors originate from an adult with an advanced solid tumor such as melanoma, head and neck, liver or kidney cancer. Both conserved end residues are part of each CDR3. Each record gives: D gene, clone size, J gene, V gene, CDR3 protein, CDR3 DNA. The D gene is left open where the match is weak. Size values are once, few and many counts, or a class for expanded clones, and some rows have none.

D gene: TRBD1
clone size: .
J gene: TRBJ2-3
V gene: TRBV28
CDR3 protein: CASSPHPGQGAADTQYF
CDR3 DNA: TGTGCCAGCAGTCCTCACCCGGGACAGGGGGCTGCTGATACGCAGTATTTT

D gene: TRBD1
clone size: .
J gene: TRBJ1-2
V gene: TRBV2
CDR3 protein: CASSETGASGYTF
CDR3 DNA: TGTGCCAGCAGTGAAACAGGGGCCTCCGGCTACACCTTC

D gene: TRBD2
clone size: .
J gene: TRBJ2-1
V gene: TRBV7-2
CDR3 protein: CASSLAFRTSAGNEQFF
CDR3 DNA: TGTGCCAGCAGCTTAGCGTTCCGGACTAGCGCCGGGAATGAGCAGTTCTTC

D gene: .
clone size: few
J gene: TRBJ2-3
V gene: TRBV5-4
CDR3 protein: CASSPLAGSTDTQYF
CDR3 DNA: TGTGCCAGCAGCCCACTAGCAGGAAGCACAGATACGCAGTATTTT

D gene: .
clone size: .
J gene: TRBJ1-5
V gene: TRBV30
CDR3 protein: CAWSVRQNQPQHF
CDR3 DNA: TGTGCCTGGAGTGTACGGCAAAATCAGCCCCAGCATTTT

D gene: .
clone size: few
J gene: TRBJ2-1
V gene: TRBV27
CDR3 protein: CASRRSPYNEQFF
CDR3 DNA: TGTGCCAGCAGAAGGTCCCCCTACAATGAGCAGTTCTTC

D gene: TRBD1
clone size: .
J gene: TRBJ2-2
V gene: TRBV5-4
CDR3 protein: CASSFNRGQNTGELFF
CDR3 DNA: TGTGCCAGCAGCTTTAACAGGGGTCAGAACACCGGGGAGCTGTTTTTT

D gene: .
clone size: few
J gene: TRBJ1-6
V gene: TRBV10-3
CDR3 protein: CAISDDTSSPLHF
CDR3 DNA: TGTGCCATCAGTGATGACACTTCTTCACCCCTCCACTTT

D gene: .
clone size: .
J gene: TRBJ1-1
V gene: TRBV19
CDR3 protein: CASSIASYTEAFF
CDR3 DNA: TGTGCCAGTAGTATAGCCAGTTACACTGAAGCTTTCTTT

D gene: .
clone size: .
J gene: TRBJ2-3
V gene: TRBV2
CDR3 protein: CASSVGRIGAHTQYF
CDR3 DNA: TGTGCCAGCAGTGTGGGCAGAATCGGCGCGCATACGCAGTATTTT

D gene: .
clone size: once
J gene: TRBJ1-2
V gene: TRBV10-3
CDR3 protein: CAISESGQGYTF
CDR3 DNA: TGTGCCATCAGTGAGTCAGGTCAGGGCTACACCTTC

D gene: .
clone size: few
J gene: TRBJ1-2
V gene: TRBV9
CDR3 protein: CASSVRISGSTGYTF
CDR3 DNA: TGTGCCAGCAGCGTAAGGATCTCTGGCTCGACAGGCTACACCTTC

D gene: TRBD2
clone size: .
J gene: TRBJ2-1
V gene: TRBV7-6
CDR3 protein: CASSSRTSINGEQFF
CDR3 DNA: TGTGCCAGCAGCTCTAGGACTAGCATAAACGGTGAGCAGTTCTTC

D gene: .
clone size: .
J gene: TRBJ1-2
V gene: TRBV15
CDR3 protein: CATSSSQGVRGYTF
CDR3 DNA: TGTGCCACCAGCAGCTCACAGGGTGTACGTGGCTACACCTTC

D gene: TRBD1
clone size: .
J gene: TRBJ1-3
V gene: TRBV28
CDR3 protein: CASRTVGQRNTIYF
CDR3 DNA: TGTGCCAGCAGAACCGTGGGACAGCGAAACACCATATATTTT

D gene: .
clone size: .
J gene: TRBJ2-1
V gene: TRBV28
CDR3 protein: CASSLSSGEQFF
CDR3 DNA: TGTGCCAGCAGTTTATCGTCCGGAGAGCAGTTCTTC

D gene: TRBD2
clone size: once
J gene: TRBJ2-7
V gene: TRBV4-3
CDR3 protein: CASSQAKSGIHEQYF
CDR3 DNA: TGCGCCAGCAGCCAAGCGAAAAGCGGGATCCACGAGCAGTACTTC

D gene: TRBD1
clone size: few
J gene: TRBJ1-3
V gene: TRBV5-6
CDR3 protein: CASSPRQGARGNTIYF
CDR3 DNA: TGTGCCAGCAGCCCTCGACAGGGGGCGAGGGGAAACACCATATATTTT

D gene: TRBD2
clone size: .
J gene: TRBJ2-5
V gene: TRBV15
CDR3 protein: CATSAGARETQYF
CDR3 DNA: TGTGCCACGTCAGCGGGGGCCCGAGAGACCCAGTACTTC

D gene: .
clone size: .
J gene: TRBJ2-5
V gene: TRBV18
CDR3 protein: CASSPRTVSETQYF
CDR3 DNA: TGTGCCAGCTCACCTAGGACAGTTTCGGAGACCCAGTACTTC

D gene: .
clone size: .
J gene: TRBJ2-2
V gene: TRBV19
CDR3 protein: CASRSDRNTGELFF
CDR3 DNA: TGTGCCAGTAGGTCGGATAGAAACACCGGGGAGCTGTTTTTT

D gene: .
clone size: .
J gene: TRBJ1-1
V gene: TRBV19
CDR3 protein: CASSIGARAPNTEAFF
CDR3 DNA: TGTGCCAGTAGTATAGGGGCGAGGGCGCCGAACACTGAAGCTTTCTTT

D gene: .
clone size: once
J gene: TRBJ2-5
V gene: TRBV27
CDR3 protein: CASSPRRIRLYF
CDR3 DNA: TGTGCCAGCAGTCCCAGACGGATCCGTCTATACTTC

D gene: .
clone size: .
J gene: TRBJ1-3
V gene: TRBV21-1
CDR3 protein: CASSTGGNTIYF
CDR3 DNA: TGTGCCAGCAGCACAGGGGGAAACACCATATATTTT

D gene: .
clone size: .
J gene: TRBJ2-6
V gene: TRBV4-3
CDR3 protein: CASSLGVSGANVLTF
CDR3 DNA: TGCGCCAGCAGCCTCGGGGTCTCTGGGGCCAACGTCCTGACTTTC

D gene: TRBD1
clone size: .
J gene: TRBJ2-7
V gene: TRBV18
CDR3 protein: CASSPPGGRHEQYF
CDR3 DNA: TGTGCCAGCTCACCCCCAGGGGGCCGCCACGAGCAGTACTTC

D gene: .
clone size: .
J gene: TRBJ1-1
V gene: TRBV5-1
CDR3 protein: CASSPGTTNTEAFF
CDR3 DNA: TGCGCCAGCAGCCCCGGGACTACGAACACTGAAGCTTTCTTT

D gene: .
clone size: .
J gene: TRBJ2-2
V gene: TRBV10-3
CDR3 protein: CAMTSGGTRNTGELFF
CDR3 DNA: TGTGCCATGACCTCGGGGGGCACCCGAAACACCGGGGAGCTGTTTTTT

D gene: TRBD1
clone size: .
J gene: TRBJ1-2
V gene: TRBV6-5
CDR3 protein: CASSSGQGAVTF
CDR3 DNA: TGTGCCAGCAGTAGTGGACAGGGAGCGGTCACCTTC

D gene: .
clone size: .
J gene: TRBJ1-2
V gene: TRBV19
CDR3 protein: CASRPTGRELFGYTF
CDR3 DNA: TGTGCCAGTAGACCCACAGGACGGGAGTTATTTGGCTACACCTTC

D gene: .
clone size: once
J gene: TRBJ1-2
V gene: TRBV5-1
CDR3 protein: CASSLSPGLTGDGYTF
CDR3 DNA: TGCGCCAGCAGCCTCTCTCCGGGCCTGACAGGAGATGGCTACACCTTC

D gene: .
clone size: .
J gene: TRBJ2-1
V gene: TRBV5-1
CDR3 protein: CASSSLAGALVGQFF
CDR3 DNA: TGCGCCAGCAGCTCTCTAGCTGGGGCCTTGGTTGGGCAGTTCTTC

D gene: .
clone size: .
J gene: TRBJ2-7
V gene: TRBV10-3
CDR3 protein: CAISLGGEQYF
CDR3 DNA: TGTGCCATCAGTCTGGGGGGCGAGCAGTACTTC

D gene: .
clone size: once
J gene: TRBJ1-2
V gene: TRBV18
CDR3 protein: CASSRGQGYGYTF
CDR3 DNA: TGTGCCAGCTCACGGGGGCAGGGCTATGGCTACACCTTC

D gene: .
clone size: .
J gene: TRBJ1-1
V gene: TRBV5-1
CDR3 protein: CASSPMPTGNTEAFF
CDR3 DNA: TGCGCCAGCAGCCCAATGCCTACAGGGAACACTGAAGCTTTCTTT

D gene: .
clone size: .
J gene: TRBJ2-6
V gene: TRBV29-1
CDR3 protein: CSVRPGPYSGANVLTF
CDR3 DNA: TGCAGCGTCCGGCCGGGACCGTACTCTGGGGCCAACGTCCTGACTTTC

D gene: TRBD2
clone size: .
J gene: TRBJ2-3
V gene: TRBV10-3
CDR3 protein: CAISEGAGSTDTQYF
CDR3 DNA: TGTGCCATCAGTGAAGGAGCGGGGTCCACAGATACGCAGTATTTT

D gene: .
clone size: .
J gene: TRBJ2-5
V gene: TRBV7-2
CDR3 protein: CASSLVGGDETQYF
CDR3 DNA: TGTGCCAGCAGCTTAGTAGGGGGGGATGAGACCCAGTACTTC

D gene: .
clone size: few
J gene: TRBJ1-1
V gene: TRBV20-1
CDR3 protein: CSASDIEAFF
CDR3 DNA: TGCAGTGCTTCTGACATTGAAGCTTTCTTT

D gene: .
clone size: .
J gene: TRBJ2-2
V gene: TRBV6-6
CDR3 protein: CASSYLNTNTGELFF
CDR3 DNA: TGTGCCAGCAGTTACTTAAACACGAACACCGGGGAGCTGTTTTTT

D gene: TRBD2
clone size: .
J gene: TRBJ2-3
V gene: TRBV7-2
CDR3 protein: CASSRSGSTSDTQYF
CDR3 DNA: TGTGCCAGCAGCCGTAGCGGGAGTACCTCAGATACGCAGTATTTT

D gene: TRBD1
clone size: once
J gene: TRBJ2-3
V gene: TRBV4-1
CDR3 protein: CASSQGGDRGIYTQYF
CDR3 DNA: TGCGCCAGCAGCCAAGGTGGGGACAGGGGGATCTATACGCAGTATTTT

D gene: .
clone size: once
J gene: TRBJ2-2
V gene: TRBV28
CDR3 protein: CASGWGNTGELFF
CDR3 DNA: TGTGCCAGCGGGTGGGGGAACACCGGGGAGCTGTTTTTT

D gene: TRBD1
clone size: .
J gene: TRBJ2-3
V gene: TRBV28
CDR3 protein: CASRDRDRLTDTQYF
CDR3 DNA: TGTGCCAGCAGGGACCGGGACAGGCTCACAGATACGCAGTATTTT

D gene: TRBD1
clone size: .
J gene: TRBJ1-3
V gene: TRBV5-4
CDR3 protein: CASSNGLRTGGAGTIYF
CDR3 DNA: TGTGCCAGCAGCAACGGCTTACGAACAGGGGGTGCCGGCACCATATATTTT

D gene: .
clone size: .
J gene: TRBJ2-4
V gene: TRBV6-5
CDR3 protein: CASSSSGAKNIQYF
CDR3 DNA: TGTGCCAGCAGTTCCTCAGGGGCCAAAAACATTCAGTACTTC

D gene: TRBD2
clone size: .
J gene: TRBJ2-1
V gene: TRBV7-8
CDR3 protein: CASSPRGAGVDEQFF
CDR3 DNA: TGTGCCAGCAGCCCCCGTGGAGCGGGGGTAGATGAGCAGTTCTTC

D gene: .
clone size: .
J gene: TRBJ1-1
V gene: TRBV4-2
CDR3 protein: CASSQGQAPNTEAFF
CDR3 DNA: TGTGCCAGCAGCCAAGGACAGGCGCCGAACACTGAAGCTTTCTTT

D gene: .
clone size: .
J gene: TRBJ2-5
V gene: TRBV5-1
CDR3 protein: CASSLGGRFQETQYF
CDR3 DNA: TGCGCCAGCAGCTTGGGGGGACGGTTCCAAGAGACCCAGTACTTC

D gene: .
clone size: .
J gene: TRBJ1-5
V gene: TRBV4-3
CDR3 protein: CASGRDGPNQPQHF
CDR3 DNA: TGCGCCAGCGGCCGGGACGGCCCAAATCAGCCCCAGCATTTT

D gene: TRBD2
clone size: .
J gene: TRBJ2-1
V gene: TRBV4-1
CDR3 protein: CASSQIAGFFFEQFF
CDR3 DNA: TGCGCCAGCAGCCAAATAGCGGGGTTTTTTTTTGAGCAGTTCTTC

D gene: .
clone size: .
J gene: TRBJ1-4
V gene: TRBV7-9
CDR3 protein: CASSPRQAGEKLFF
CDR3 DNA: TGTGCCAGCAGCCCGAGACAGGCGGGTGAAAAACTGTTTTTT

D gene: TRBD1
clone size: .
J gene: TRBJ1-5
V gene: TRBV7-2
CDR3 protein: CASSSNGQVNQPQHF
CDR3 DNA: TGTGCCAGCAGCTCTAATGGACAGGTCAATCAGCCCCAGCATTTT

D gene: .
clone size: few
J gene: TRBJ1-4
V gene: TRBV5-8
CDR3 protein: CASSLRVVAGEKLFF
CDR3 DNA: TGTGCCAGCAGCTTGAGGGTCGTCGCGGGTGAAAAACTGTTTTTT

D gene: TRBD2
clone size: .
J gene: TRBJ2-1
V gene: TRBV28
CDR3 protein: CASSPSGLSSYNEQFF
CDR3 DNA: TGTGCCAGCAGCCCTAGCGGGTTGAGCTCCTACAATGAGCAGTTCTTC

D gene: TRBD1
clone size: .
J gene: TRBJ2-1
V gene: TRBV2
CDR3 protein: CASIGQTGRNEQFF
CDR3 DNA: TGTGCCAGCATAGGTCAGACAGGGCGCAATGAGCAGTTCTTC

D gene: .
clone size: .
J gene: TRBJ1-1
V gene: TRBV6-5
CDR3 protein: CASTKQGMNTEAFF
CDR3 DNA: TGTGCCAGCACCAAACAGGGTATGAACACTGAAGCTTTCTTT

D gene: .
clone size: once
J gene: TRBJ2-2
V gene: TRBV29-1
CDR3 protein: CSARGSRAGELFF
CDR3 DNA: TGCAGCGCTCGGGGGTCCCGGGCCGGGGAGCTGTTTTTT

D gene: .
clone size: .
J gene: TRBJ2-2
V gene: TRBV13
CDR3 protein: CASSYRGTFNGELFF
CDR3 DNA: TGTGCCAGCAGTTATCGCGGGACGTTTAACGGGGAGCTGTTTTTT